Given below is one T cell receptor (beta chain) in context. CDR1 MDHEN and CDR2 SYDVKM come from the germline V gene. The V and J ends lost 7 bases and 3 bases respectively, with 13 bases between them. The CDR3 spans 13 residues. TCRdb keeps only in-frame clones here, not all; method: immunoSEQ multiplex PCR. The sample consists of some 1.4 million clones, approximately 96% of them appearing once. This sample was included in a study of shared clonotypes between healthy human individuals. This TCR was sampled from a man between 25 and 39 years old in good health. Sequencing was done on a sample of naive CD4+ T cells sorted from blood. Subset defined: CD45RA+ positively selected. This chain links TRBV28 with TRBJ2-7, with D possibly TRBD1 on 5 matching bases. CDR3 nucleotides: TGTGCCAGCACCCCGTTGGGGCACTACGAGCAGTACTTC. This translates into CASTPLGHYEQYF.